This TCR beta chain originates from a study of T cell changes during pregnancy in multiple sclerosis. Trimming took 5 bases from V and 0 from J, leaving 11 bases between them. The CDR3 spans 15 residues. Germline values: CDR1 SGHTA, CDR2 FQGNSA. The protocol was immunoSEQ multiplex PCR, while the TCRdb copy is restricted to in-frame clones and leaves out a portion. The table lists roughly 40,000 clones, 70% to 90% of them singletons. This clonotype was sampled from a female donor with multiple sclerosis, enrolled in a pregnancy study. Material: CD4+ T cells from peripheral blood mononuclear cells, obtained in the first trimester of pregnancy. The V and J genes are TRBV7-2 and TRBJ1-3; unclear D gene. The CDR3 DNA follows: TGTGCCAGCAGCGAGAGCGGCCTCTCTGGAAACACCATATATTTT. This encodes CASSESGLSGNTIYF.